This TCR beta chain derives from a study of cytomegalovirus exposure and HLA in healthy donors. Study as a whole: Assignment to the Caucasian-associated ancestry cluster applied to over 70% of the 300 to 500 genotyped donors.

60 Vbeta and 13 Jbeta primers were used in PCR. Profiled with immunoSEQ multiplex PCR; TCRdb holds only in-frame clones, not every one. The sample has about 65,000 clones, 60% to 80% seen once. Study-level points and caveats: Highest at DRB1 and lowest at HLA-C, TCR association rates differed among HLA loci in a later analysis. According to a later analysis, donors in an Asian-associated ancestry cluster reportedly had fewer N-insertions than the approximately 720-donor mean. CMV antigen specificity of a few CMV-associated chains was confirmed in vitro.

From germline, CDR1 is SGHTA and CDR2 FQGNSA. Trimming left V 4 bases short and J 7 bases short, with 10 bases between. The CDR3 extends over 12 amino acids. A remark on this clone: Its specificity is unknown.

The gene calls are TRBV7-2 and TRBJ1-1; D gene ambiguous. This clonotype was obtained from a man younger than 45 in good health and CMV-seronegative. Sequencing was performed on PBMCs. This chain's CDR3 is CASSSSTGEAFF. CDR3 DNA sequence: TGTGCCAGCAGCTCTTCGACGGGTGAAGCTTTCTTT.